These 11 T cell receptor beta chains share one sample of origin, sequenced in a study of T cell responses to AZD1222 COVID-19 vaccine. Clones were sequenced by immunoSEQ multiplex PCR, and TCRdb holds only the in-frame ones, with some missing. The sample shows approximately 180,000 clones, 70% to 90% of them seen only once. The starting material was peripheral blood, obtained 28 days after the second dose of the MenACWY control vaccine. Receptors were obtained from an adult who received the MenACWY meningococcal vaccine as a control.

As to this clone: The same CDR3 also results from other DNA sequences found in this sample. The CDR3 DNA reads as TGTGCCAGCAGCCCCAACACCGGGGAGCTGTTTTTT. As protein: CASSPNTGELFF. This chain links TRBV11-3 with TRBJ2-2; D not certain. Germline loops: CDR1 SGHNT, CDR2 YENEEA. The CDR3 spans 12 residues. Trimming cost V 5 bases and J 2 bases, with 3 bases left between them.

This chain's CDR3 is CASSFVHQETQYF. The CDR3 DNA reads TGTGCCAGCAGCTTTGTACACCAAGAGACCCAGTACTTC. The gene calls are TRBV5-6 and TRBJ2-5; D unresolved. V dropped 2 bases and J dropped 0 bases, with 5 bases sitting between them. The CDR3 is made up of 13 amino acids. From germline, CDR1 is SGHDT and CDR2 YYEEEE.

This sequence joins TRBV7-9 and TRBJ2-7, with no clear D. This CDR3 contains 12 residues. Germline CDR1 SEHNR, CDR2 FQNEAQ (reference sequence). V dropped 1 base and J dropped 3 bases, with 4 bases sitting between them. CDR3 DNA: TGTGCCAGCAGCTTAGTCGACTACGAGCAGTACTTC. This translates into CASSLVDYEQYF.

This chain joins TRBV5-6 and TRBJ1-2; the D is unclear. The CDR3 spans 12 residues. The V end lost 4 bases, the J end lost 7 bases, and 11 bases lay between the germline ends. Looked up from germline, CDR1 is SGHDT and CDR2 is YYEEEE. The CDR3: CASSARVGGYTF. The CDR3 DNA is TGTGCCAGCAGCGCCAGAGTGGGTGGCTACACCTTC.

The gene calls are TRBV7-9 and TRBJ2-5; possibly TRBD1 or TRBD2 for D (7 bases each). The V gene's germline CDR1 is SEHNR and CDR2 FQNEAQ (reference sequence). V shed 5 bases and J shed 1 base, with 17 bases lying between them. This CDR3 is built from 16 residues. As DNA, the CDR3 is TGTGCCAGCAGCCCCGGACTAGGGACAGCCCAAGAGACCCAGTACTTC. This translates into CASSPGLGTAQETQYF.

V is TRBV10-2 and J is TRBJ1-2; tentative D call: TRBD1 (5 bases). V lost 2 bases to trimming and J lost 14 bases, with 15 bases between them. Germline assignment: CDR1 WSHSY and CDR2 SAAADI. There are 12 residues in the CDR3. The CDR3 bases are TGCGCCAGCAGTGAGAGGGCAGGGATGAGAACCTTC. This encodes CASSERAGMRTF.

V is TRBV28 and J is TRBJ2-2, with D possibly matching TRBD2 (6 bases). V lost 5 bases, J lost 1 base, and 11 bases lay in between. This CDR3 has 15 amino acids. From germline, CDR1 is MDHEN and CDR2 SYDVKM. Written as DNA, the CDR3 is TGTGCCAGCAGTAGGGTAGCGGTGAACACCGGGGAGCTGTTTTTT. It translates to CASSRVAVNTGELFF.

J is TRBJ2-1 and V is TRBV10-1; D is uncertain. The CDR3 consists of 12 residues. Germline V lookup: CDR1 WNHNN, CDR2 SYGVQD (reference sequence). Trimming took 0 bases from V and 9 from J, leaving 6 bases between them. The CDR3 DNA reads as TGCGCCAGCAGTGAGTCCACGGGTGAGCAGTTCTTC. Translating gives CASSESTGEQFF.

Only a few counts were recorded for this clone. The CDR3 protein is CASSVRQGSNEKLFF. CDR3 nucleotide sequence: TGTGCCAGCAGCGTGCGACAGGGCTCTAATGAAAAACTGTTTTTT. J is TRBJ1-4 and V is TRBV9; 7 nucleotides align to TRBD1. Trimming at V came to 2 bases and at J to 3 bases, leaving 4 bases not matched to a gene. CDR1 SGDLS and CDR2 YYNGEE come from the germline V gene. This CDR3 comprises 15 residues.

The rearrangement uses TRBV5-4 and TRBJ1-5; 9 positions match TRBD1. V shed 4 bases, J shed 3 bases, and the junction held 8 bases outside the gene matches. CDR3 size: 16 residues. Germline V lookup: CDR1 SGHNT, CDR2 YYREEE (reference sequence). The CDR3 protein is CASSLRTGEVNQPQHF. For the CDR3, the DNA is TGTGCCAGCAGCCTGAGGACAGGGGAGGTCAATCAGCCCCAGCATTTT.

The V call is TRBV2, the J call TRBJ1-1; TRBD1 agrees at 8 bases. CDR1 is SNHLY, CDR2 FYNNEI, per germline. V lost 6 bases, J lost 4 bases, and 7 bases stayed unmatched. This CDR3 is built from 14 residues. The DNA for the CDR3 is TGTGCCAGCAGACGCGGACAGGGTGGCACTGAAGCTTTCTTT. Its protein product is CASRRGQGGTEAFF.